This TCR beta chain came from a study of shared clonotypes between healthy human individuals. TCRdb's copy holds only in-frame clones and misses some; the assay was immunoSEQ multiplex PCR. The sample yields about 2.4 million clones, more than 85% seen once. This CDR3 comprises 12 residues. Germline V gene data show CDR1 as MRHNA and CDR2 as SNTAGT. V lost 2 bases to trimming and J lost 11 bases, with 10 bases between them. Sequencing was done on a sample of naive CD4+ T cells from PBMCs. The subset is: CD45RA+ positively selected. The gene calls are TRBV6-4 and TRBJ2-1; D ambiguous. The clonotype originates from a man in his late teens or twenties in good health. Some clones in this sample may be carry-over from other donors' samples. CDR3: CASSDGSPKQFF. For the CDR3, the DNA is TGTGCCAGCAGTGACGGCTCCCCGAAGCAGTTCTTC.